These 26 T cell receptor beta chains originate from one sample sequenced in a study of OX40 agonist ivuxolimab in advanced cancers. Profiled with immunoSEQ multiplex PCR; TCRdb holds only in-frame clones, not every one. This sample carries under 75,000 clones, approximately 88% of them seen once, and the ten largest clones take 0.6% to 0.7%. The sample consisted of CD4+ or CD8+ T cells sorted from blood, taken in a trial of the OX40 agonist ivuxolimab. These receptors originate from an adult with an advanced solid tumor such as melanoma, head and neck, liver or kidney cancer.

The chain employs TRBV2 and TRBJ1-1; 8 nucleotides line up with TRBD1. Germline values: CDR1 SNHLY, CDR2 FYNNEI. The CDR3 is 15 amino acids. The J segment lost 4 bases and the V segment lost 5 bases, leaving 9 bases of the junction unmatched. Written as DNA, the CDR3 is TGTGCCAGCAGTTACTACGGACAGGGAATCACTGAAGCTTTCTTT. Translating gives CASSYYGQGITEAFF.

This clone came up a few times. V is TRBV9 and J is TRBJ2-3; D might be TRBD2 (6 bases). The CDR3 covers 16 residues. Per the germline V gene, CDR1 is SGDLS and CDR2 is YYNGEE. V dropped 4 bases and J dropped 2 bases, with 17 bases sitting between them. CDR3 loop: CASSPLLAGLTDTQYF. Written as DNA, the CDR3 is TGTGCCAGCAGCCCTCTATTGGCGGGGCTCACAGATACGCAGTATTTT.

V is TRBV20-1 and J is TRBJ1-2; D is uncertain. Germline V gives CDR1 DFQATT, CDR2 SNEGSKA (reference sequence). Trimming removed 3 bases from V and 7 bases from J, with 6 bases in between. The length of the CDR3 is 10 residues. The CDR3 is CSASQVGYTF. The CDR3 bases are TGCAGTGCTAGCCAAGTTGGCTACACCTTC.

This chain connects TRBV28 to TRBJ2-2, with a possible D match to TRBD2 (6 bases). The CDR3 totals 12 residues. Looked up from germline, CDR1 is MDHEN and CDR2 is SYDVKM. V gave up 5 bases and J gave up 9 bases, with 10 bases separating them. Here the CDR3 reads CASSTGGRELFF. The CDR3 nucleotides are TGTGCCAGCAGTACCGGAGGGCGGGAGCTGTTTTTT.

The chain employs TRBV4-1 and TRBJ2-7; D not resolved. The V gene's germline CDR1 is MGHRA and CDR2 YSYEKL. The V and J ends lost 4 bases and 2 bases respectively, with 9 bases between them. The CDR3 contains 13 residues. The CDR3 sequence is CASSRDTPYEQYF. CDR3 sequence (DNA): TGCGCCAGCAGCCGCGACACCCCCTACGAGCAGTACTTC.

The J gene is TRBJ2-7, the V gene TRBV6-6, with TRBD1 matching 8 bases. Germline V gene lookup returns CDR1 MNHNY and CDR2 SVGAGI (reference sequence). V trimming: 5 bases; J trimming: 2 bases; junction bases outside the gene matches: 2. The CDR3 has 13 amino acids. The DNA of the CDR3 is TGTGCCAGCAGTAACAGGGGGGCCTACGAGCAGTACTTC. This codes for CASSNRGAYEQYF.

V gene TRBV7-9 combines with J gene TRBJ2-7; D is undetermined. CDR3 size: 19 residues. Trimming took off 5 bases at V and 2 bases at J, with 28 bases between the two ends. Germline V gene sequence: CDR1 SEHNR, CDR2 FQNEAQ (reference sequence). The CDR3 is CASSRQGVGWDFIAYEQYF. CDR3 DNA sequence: TGTGCCAGCAGCCGACAAGGTGTTGGATGGGATTTTATCGCCTACGAGCAGTACTTC.

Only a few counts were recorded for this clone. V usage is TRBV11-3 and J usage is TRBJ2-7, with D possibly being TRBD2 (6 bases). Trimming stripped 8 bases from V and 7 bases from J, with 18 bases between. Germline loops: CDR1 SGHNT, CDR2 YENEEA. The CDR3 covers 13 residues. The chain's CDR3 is CASAQTSGGEQYF. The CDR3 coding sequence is TGTGCCAGCGCCCAGACCTCCGGGGGTGAGCAGTACTTC.

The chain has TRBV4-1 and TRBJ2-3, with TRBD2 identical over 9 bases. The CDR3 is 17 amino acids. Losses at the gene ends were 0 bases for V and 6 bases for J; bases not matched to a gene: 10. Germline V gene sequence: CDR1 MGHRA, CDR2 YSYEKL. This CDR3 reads CASSQDPAGGLLDTQYF. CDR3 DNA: TGCGCCAGCAGCCAAGACCCAGCGGGAGGCCTGCTGGATACGCAGTATTTT.

CDR3 region: CSVDPTGSPIQYF. CDR3 nucleotides: TGCAGCGTTGATCCTACCGGGTCTCCCATCCAGTATTTT. V gene TRBV29-1 combines with J gene TRBJ2-3; D gene uncertain. V was pared by 3 bases and J by 12 bases, with 19 bases between. Germline loops: CDR1 SQVTM, CDR2 ANQGSEA. This CDR3 has 13 residues.

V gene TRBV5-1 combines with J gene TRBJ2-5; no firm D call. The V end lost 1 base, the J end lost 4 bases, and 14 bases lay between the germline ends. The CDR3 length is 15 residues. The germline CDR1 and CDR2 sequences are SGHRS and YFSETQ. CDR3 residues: CASSLSATWGETQYF. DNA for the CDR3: TGCGCCAGCAGCTTGAGCGCTACATGGGGAGAGACCCAGTACTTC. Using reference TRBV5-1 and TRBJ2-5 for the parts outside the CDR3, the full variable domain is KAGVTQTPRYLIKTRGQQVTLSCSPISGHRSVSWYQQTPGQGLQFLFEYFSETQRNKGNFPGRFSGRQFSNSRSEMNVSTLELGDSALYLCASSLSATWGETQYFGPGTRLLVL.

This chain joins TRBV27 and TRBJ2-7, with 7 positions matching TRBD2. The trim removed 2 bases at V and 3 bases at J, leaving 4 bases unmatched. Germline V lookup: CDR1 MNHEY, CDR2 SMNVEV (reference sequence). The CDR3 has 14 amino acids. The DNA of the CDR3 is TGTGCCAGCAGTTTAAGCCGGACTAGCTACGAGCAGTACTTC. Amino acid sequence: CASSLSRTSYEQYF.

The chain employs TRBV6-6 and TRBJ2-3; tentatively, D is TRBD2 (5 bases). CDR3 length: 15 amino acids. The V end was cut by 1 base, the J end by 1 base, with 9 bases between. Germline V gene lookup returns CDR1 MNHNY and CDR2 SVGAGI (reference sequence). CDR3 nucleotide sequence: TGTGCCAGCAGTTACTTTCTAGCAGGCACAGATACGCAGTATTTT. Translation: CASSYFLAGTDTQYF.

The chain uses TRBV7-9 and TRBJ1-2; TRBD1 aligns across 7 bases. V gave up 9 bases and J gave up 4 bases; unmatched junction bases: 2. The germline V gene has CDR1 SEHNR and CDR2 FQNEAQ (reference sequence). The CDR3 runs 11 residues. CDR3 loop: CASQGVYGYTF. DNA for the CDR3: TGTGCCAGTCAGGGGGTCTATGGCTACACCTTC. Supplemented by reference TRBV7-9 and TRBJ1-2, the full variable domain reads DTGVSQNPRHKITKRGQNVTFRCDPISEHNRLYWYRQTLGQGPEFLTYFQNEAQLEKSRLLSDRFSAERPKGSFSTLEIQRTEQGDSAMYLCASQGVYGYTFGSGTRLTVV.

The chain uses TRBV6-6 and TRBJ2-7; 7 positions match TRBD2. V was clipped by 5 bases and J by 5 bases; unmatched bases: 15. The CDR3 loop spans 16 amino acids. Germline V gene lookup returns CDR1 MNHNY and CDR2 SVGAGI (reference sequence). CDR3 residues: CASSTHRGGRSNEQYF. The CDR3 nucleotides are TGTGCCAGCAGTACCCACCGGGGAGGGCGGTCCAACGAGCAGTACTTC.

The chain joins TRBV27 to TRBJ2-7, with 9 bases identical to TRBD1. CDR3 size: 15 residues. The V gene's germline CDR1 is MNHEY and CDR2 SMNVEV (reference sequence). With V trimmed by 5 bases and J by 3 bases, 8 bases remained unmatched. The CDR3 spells CASSPGQGINYEQYF. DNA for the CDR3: TGTGCCAGCAGTCCCGGACAGGGGATAAACTACGAGCAGTACTTC.

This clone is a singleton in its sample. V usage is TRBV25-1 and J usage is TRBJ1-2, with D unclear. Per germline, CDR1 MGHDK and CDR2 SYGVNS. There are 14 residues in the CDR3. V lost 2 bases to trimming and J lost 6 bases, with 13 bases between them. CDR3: CASSEPHPGDGYTF. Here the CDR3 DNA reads TGTGCCAGCAGTGAACCCCATCCGGGTGATGGCTACACCTTC.

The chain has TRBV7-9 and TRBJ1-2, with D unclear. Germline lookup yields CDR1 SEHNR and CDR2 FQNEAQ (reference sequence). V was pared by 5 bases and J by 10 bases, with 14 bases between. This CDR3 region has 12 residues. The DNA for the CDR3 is TGTGCCAGCAGCCCTTGGAGGGAGGACTACACCTTC. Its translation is CASSPWREDYTF.

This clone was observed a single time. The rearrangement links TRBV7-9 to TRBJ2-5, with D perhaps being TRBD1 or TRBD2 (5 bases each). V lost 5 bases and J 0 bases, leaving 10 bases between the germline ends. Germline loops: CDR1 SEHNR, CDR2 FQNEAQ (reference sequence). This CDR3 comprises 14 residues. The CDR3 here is CASSLGTYQETQYF. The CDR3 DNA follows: TGTGCCAGCAGCCTCGGGACGTACCAAGAGACCCAGTACTTC.

The chain's CDR3 is CASSGTSGFNEQFF. CDR3 nucleotides: TGTGCCAGCAGTGGGACTAGCGGATTTAATGAGCAGTTCTTC. The rearrangement uses TRBV2 and TRBJ2-1; 10 bases align to TRBD2. The V and J ends lost 4 bases and 7 bases, in that order; junction bases with no gene match: 4. The germline CDR1 and CDR2 sequences are SNHLY and FYNNEI. The CDR3 is 14 amino acids. The complete variable domain, with remaining parts taken from reference TRBV2 and TRBJ2-1, reads EPEVTQTPSHQVTQMGQEVILRCVPISNHLYFYWYRQILGQKVEFLVSFYNNEISEKSEIFDDQFSVERPDGSNFTLKIRSTKLEDSAMYFCASSGTSGFNEQFFGPGTRLTVL.

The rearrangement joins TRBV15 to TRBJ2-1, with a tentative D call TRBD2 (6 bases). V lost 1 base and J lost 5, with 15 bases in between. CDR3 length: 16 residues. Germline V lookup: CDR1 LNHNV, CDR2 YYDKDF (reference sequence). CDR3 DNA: TGTGCCACCAGCAGAGCGGGGACTCGGCTCAACAATGAGCAGTTCTTC. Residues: CATSRAGTRLNNEQFF.

The CDR3 DNA follows: TGTGCCAGCAGCTTAGCAGGGACTAGCGGGAGCTACGAGCAGTACTTC. This gives the protein CASSLAGTSGSYEQYF. The chain combines TRBV7-2 with TRBJ2-7; 14 bases agree with TRBD2. There are 16 residues in the CDR3. The V and J ends lost 0 bases and 3 bases, in that order; junction bases with no gene match: 1. The germline gives CDR1 SGHTA, CDR2 FQGNSA. Based on the CDR3 plus reference TRBV7-2 and TRBJ2-7, the full variable domain is GAGVSQSPSNKVTEKGKDVELRCDPISGHTALYWYRQSLGQGLEFLIYFQGNSAPDKSGLPSDRFSAERTGGSVSTLTIQRTQQEDSAVYLCASSLAGTSGSYEQYFGPGTRLTVT.

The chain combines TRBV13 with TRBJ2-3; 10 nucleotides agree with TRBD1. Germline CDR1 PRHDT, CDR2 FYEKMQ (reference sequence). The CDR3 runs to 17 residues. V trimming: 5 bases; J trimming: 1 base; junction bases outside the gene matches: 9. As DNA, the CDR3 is TGTGCCAGCAGCCTTCGGACAGGGGGGACTGGCACAGATACGCAGTATTTT. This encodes CASSLRTGGTGTDTQYF.

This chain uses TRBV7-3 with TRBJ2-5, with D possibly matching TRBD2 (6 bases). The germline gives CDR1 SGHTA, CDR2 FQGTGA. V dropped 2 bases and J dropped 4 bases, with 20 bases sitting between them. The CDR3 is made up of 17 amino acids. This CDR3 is CASSLAGGGPRRETQYF. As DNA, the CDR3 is TGTGCCAGCAGCTTAGCCGGTGGAGGGCCAAGAAGAGAGACCCAGTACTTC. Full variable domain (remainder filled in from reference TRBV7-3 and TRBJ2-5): GAGVSQTPSNKVTEKGKYVELRCDPISGHTALYWYRQSLGQGPEFLIYFQGTGAADDSGLPNDRFFAVRPEGSVSTLKIQRTERGDSAVYLCASSLAGGGPRRETQYFGPGTRLLVL.

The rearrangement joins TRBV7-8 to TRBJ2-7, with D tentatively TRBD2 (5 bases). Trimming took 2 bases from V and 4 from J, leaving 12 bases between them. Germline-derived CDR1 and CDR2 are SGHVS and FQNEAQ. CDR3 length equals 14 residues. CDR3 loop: CASSLKGGPYEQYF. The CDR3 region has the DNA TGTGCCAGCAGCTTAAAGGGCGGGCCTTACGAGCAGTACTTC.

As DNA, the CDR3 is TGCGCCAGCAGTCAGTCCGGGGACTCCTACGAGCAGTACTTC. Its protein is CASSQSGDSYEQYF. V is TRBV23-1 and J is TRBJ2-7; TRBD2 might be the D (5 bases). TRBV23-1 is designated an ORF whose function remains uncertain. V dropped 3 bases and J dropped 0 bases, with 9 bases sitting between them. The CDR3 loop spans 14 amino acids.